The sequence of this TCR beta chain was determined in a study of T cell repertoires in cytomegalovirus infection. About the study: Indications came from public TCR beta signatures; they pointed to CMV infection and to a matching HLA type.

A note on this clonotype: Antigen unknown.

TCRdb redid the calling of the reads with MiXCR, one entry per CDR3 protein. Of a few hundred thousand distinct CDR3 sequences listed, around two fifths were seen once; the top ten hold about 48%. The clonotype comes from a human donor in good health (CMV status not recorded). Some clones in this sample may be carry-over from other donors' samples. The sequencing used cultured PBMCs, collected from culture after CMV antigen stimulation.

The CDR3 coding sequence is TGTGCCAGCTCACGAACGGGACGGGACAATGAGCAGTTCTTC. Translated, it gives CASSRTGRDNEQFF. The rearrangement joins TRBV18 to TRBJ2-1; perhaps D is TRBD1 or TRBD2 (5 bases each). The V gene's germline CDR1 is KGHSH and CDR2 LQKENI. Trimming removed 4 bases at V and 5 bases at J, with 12 bases between. CDR3 length equals 14 residues.